The source of this T cell receptor beta chain is a study of cytomegalovirus exposure and HLA in healthy donors. Study-wide results and limits: Excluded: some indistinguishable V segments such as TRBV6-2 and TRBV6-3.

The germline gives CDR1 LNHNV, CDR2 YYDKDF (reference sequence). This CDR3 has 14 residues. Trimming cost V 6 bases and J 2 bases; bases outside gene matches: 5. As to this clone: Its target is not known.

This PCR relied on a set of 60 Vbeta primers and 13 Jbeta primers. Authors' methods: A later analysis tallied roughly 77 million unique TCR beta chains, around 12 million of them shared. Sequencing was performed with immunoSEQ multiplex PCR; in TCRdb, only in-frame clones are kept and a portion is missing. Clone size and the V and J calls come from that table; the DNA yielded D and trimming. Seen here are roughly 120,000 clones, about four fifths observed once, and the top ten hold 13%. V and J are TRBV15 and TRBJ2-3, with 7 bases matching TRBD1. The sequenced sample consisted of PBMCs. This clonotype was sampled from a woman aged 55-69 years in good health and CMV-seropositive. In DNA, the CDR3 is TGTGCCACCAGAGACAGGGAAGACACAGATACGCAGTATTTT. This translates into CATRDREDTDTQYF.